The present T cell receptor (beta chain) was sequenced within a study of cytomegalovirus exposure and HLA in healthy donors. Points from the study as a whole: TCR beta V segments were, for the most part, productive about 87% or about 30% of the time in an earlier analysis. High sensitivity and specificity were reportedly achieved when the classifier diagnosed cytomegalovirus status.

The PCR employed 60 Vbeta primers together with 13 Jbeta primers. The table came from immunoSEQ multiplex PCR; TCRdb's copy has only in-frame clones and leaves some out. This repertoire shows 150,000 to 200,000 clones, 84% found once; its top ten account for around 1.2%. With respect to this clone: No antigen is known for it.

The V gene lost 1 base and the J gene lost 1 base, with 10 bases spanning the gap. The CDR3 has 15 residues. The germline V gene has CDR1 KGHSY and CDR2 FQNENV. The rearrangement joins TRBV16 to TRBJ1-1; D gene unclear. The TCR sequence derives from a girl aged 2 to 10 in good health and CMV-seropositive. Sequencing was carried out using PBMCs. This CDR3 reads CASSQLARQNTEAFF. The CDR3 coding sequence is TGTGCCAGCAGCCAATTGGCGAGACAGAACACTGAAGCTTTCTTT.